This TCR beta chain originates from a study of CD8+ T cells in alopecia areata (dated by TCRdb to 2016 to 2019). A note on the overall study: Treated patients were enrolled in an open-label pilot trial of oral tofacitinib, 5 to 10 mg twice daily, for moderate-to-severe alopecia areata. Patients received tofacitinib for 6 to 18 months and were then followed off drug for 6 months to check for delayed response and recurrence. The study used high-throughput TCRbeta sequencing to examine T cell clonal expansion in alopecia areata, in both the C3H/HeJ mouse model and human patients. Human TCRbeta sequencing covered scalp tissue and sorted CD4+ and CD8+ peripheral blood T cells from patchy and totalis/universalis alopecia areata patients and healthy controls. Biopsies were taken from tofacitinib-treated patients at baseline and at 4 and 24 weeks of treatment, and a later scalp biopsy was taken in several of the tofacitinib-treated patients. Scalp clonality was compared across normal scalp (n=4), patchy alopecia areata scalp (n=8), and alopecia totalis/universalis scalp (n=8). RNA was extracted with the PAXgene miRNA kit for fixed scalp, the miRNeasy kit for PBMCs, and the RNeasy kit for mouse skin. TCRbeta CDR3 regions were amplified by immunoSEQ multiplex PCR using 35 Vbeta forward and 13 Jbeta reverse primers.

Lesional scalp punch biopsies and peripheral blood were collected from alopecia areata patients. PBMCs were isolated by density centrifugation and stained for CD3, CD4 and CD8, and CD4+ and CD8+ T cells were sorted on a FACSAria. This clone was seen a handful of times. Its binding antigen is unknown. No base qualities exist here, and no much larger clone lies one base off it. Preparation of the library involved the immunoSEQ multiplex PCR assay. To provide template for TCR sequencing, every sample had RNA extracted and reverse transcribed into cDNA. First-strand cDNA was synthesized with SuperScript III using a 2:1 mix of oligo-dT and random hexamers. Amplification bias was assessed with a synthetic immune receptor repertoire, and residual bias was removed computationally. Turning to the authors' computational methods: Raw reads were preprocessed to remove errors, and CDR3 was defined by IMGT conventions from the conserved cysteine to phenylalanine. To get clonality, Shannon entropy was normalized by log2 of the number of productive unique TCRs and the result was subtracted from 1. Scalp TCRbeta sequences were cross-referenced with sorted blood CD4 and CD8 repertoires so that the CD4 or CD8 identity of scalp clones could be inferred. TCRdb limited this immuneACCESS table to in-frame rearrangements with V and J called. A share of clones is missing; checked studies link under half to unresolved V genes, and the rest is unexplained. D and trimming come from the DNA, and the V and J calls and clone size come from that table. The sample table records around 120,000 clones; around two fifths of these occur just once. The top ten clones comprise approximately 2.8% of the sample.

Points the paper makes about the study in general: TCR sequences shared between patients were less clear than in mice, possibly partly because of HLA diversity in the patient population. Higher clonality and more expanded CD8+ clones were observed in lesional scalp than in normal scalp, particularly in alopecia totalis/universalis, a finding suggestive of antigenic drive. Resident alphabeta T cells in normal human skin are also sequenced, complicating scalp TCR repertoire analysis, unlike mouse skin dominated by gammadelta T cells.

The source is a human donor with alopecia areata. The sample was CD4+ T cells sorted from blood.

The CDR3 here reads CASSSLDKNTEAFF. The nucleotide sequence reads TGTGCCAGCAGCTCCTTAGACAAGAACACTGAAGCTTTCTTT. Rearrangement joined TRBV5-6 to TRBJ1-1; the D gene lacks a confident call. At the junction V is shortened by 3 bases and J by 1 base, with 10 bases in between. From cysteine to phenylalanine, the CDR3 is 14 amino acids long. Only the CDR3 DNA is retained, 42 bases long and in frame from the first base. Per the germline V gene, SGHDT is the CDR1 and YYEEEE is the CDR2. The full variable domain, completed from the reference TRBV5-6 and TRBJ1-1 proteins outside the CDR3, reads DAGVTQSPTHLIKTRGQQVTLRCSPKSGHDTVSWYQQALGQGPQFIFQYYEEEERQRGNFPDRFSGHQFPNYSSELNVNALLLGDSALYLCASSSLDKNTEAFFGQGTRLTVV.